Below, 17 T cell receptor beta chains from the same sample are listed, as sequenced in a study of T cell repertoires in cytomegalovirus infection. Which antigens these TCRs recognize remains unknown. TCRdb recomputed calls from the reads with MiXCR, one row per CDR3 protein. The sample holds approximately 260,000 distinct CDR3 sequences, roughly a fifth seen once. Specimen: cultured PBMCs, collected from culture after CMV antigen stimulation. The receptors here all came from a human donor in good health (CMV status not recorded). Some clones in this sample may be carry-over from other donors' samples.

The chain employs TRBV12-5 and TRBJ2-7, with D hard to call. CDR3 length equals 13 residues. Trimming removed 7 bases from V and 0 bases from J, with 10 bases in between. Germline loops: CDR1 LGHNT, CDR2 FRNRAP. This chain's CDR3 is CASASDGSYEQYF. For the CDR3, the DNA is TGTGCTAGTGCCTCGGACGGCTCCTACGAGCAGTACTTC.

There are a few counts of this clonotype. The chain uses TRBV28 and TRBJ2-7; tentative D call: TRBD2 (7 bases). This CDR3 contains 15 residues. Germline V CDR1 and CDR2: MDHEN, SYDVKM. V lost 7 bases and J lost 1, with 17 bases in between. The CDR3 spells CASTTGGGRSYEQYF. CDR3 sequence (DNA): TGTGCCAGCACTACGGGGGGCGGACGATCCTACGAGCAGTACTTC.

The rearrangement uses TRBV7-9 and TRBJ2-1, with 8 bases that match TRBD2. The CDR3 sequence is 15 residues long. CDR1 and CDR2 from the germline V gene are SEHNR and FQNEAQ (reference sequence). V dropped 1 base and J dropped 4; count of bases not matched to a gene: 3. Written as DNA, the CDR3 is TGTGCCAGCAGCTTAGAGAGCGGGGGATACAATGAGCAGTTCTTC. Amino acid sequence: CASSLESGGYNEQFF.

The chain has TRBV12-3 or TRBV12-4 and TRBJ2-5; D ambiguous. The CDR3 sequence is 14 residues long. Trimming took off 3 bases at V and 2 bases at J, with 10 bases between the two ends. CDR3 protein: CASSFVATQETQYF. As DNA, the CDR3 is TGTGCCAGCAGTTTCGTAGCTACTCAAGAGACCCAGTACTTC.

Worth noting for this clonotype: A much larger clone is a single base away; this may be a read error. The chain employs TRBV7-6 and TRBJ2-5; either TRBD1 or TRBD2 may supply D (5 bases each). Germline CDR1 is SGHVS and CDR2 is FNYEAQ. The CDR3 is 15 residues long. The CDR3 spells CASSGRGAGQETRYF. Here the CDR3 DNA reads TGTGCCAGCAGCGGACGAGGGGCGGGCCAAGAGACCCGGTACTTC.

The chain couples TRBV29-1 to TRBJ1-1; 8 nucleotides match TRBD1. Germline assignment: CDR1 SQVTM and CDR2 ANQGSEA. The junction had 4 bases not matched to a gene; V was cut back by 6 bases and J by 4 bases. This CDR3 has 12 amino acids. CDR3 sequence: CSVDGQGTEAFF. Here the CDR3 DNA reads TGCAGCGTCGATGGACAGGGCACTGAAGCTTTCTTT.

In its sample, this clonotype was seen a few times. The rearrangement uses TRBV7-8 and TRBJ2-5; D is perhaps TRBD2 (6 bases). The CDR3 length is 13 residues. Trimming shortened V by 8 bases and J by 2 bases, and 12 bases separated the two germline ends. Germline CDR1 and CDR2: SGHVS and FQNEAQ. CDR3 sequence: CASVSSVQETQYF. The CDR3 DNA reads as TGTGCCAGCGTCTCTAGCGTACAAGAGACCCAGTACTTC.

Here the CDR3 DNA reads TGTGCCAGCTCGTCAGACTTGGGAGAGACCCAGTACTTC. Translated, it gives CASSSDLGETQYF. The V and J genes are TRBV18 and TRBJ2-5; D is unresolved. The CDR3 has 13 residues. Trimming stripped 6 bases from V and 4 bases from J, with 12 bases between. Germline V gene lookup returns CDR1 KGHSH and CDR2 LQKENI.

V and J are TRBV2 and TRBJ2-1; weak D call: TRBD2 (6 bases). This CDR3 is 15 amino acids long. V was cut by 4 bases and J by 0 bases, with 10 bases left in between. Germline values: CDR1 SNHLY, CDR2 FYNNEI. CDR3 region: CASSAGVSSYNEQFF. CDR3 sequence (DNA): TGTGCCAGCAGTGCGGGGGTAAGCTCCTACAATGAGCAGTTCTTC.

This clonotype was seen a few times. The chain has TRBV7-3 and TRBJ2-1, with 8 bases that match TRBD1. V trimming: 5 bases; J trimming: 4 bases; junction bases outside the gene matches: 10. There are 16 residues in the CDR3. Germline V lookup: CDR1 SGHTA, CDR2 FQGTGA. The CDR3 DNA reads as TGTGCCAGCAGCCCTCTGACAGGGGAAAAGTACAATGAGCAGTTCTTC. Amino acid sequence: CASSPLTGEKYNEQFF.

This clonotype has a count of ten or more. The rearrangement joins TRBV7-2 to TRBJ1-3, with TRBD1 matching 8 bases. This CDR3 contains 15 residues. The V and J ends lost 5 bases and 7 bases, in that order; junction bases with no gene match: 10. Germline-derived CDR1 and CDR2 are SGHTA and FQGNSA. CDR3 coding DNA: TGTGCCAGCAGCCCCGGACAGGGCGGTCGGAACACCATATATTTT. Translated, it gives CASSPGQGGRNTIYF.

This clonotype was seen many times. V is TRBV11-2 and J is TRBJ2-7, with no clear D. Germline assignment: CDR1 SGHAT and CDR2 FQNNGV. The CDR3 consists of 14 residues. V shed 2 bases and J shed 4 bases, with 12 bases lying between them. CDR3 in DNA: TGTGCCAGCAGCTTACAACCCCCCCCTTACGAGCAGTACTTC. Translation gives CASSLQPPPYEQYF. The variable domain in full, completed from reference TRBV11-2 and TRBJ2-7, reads EAGVAQSPRYKIIEKRQSVAFWCNPISGHATLYWYQQILGQGPKLLIQFQNNGVVDDSQLPKDRFSAERLKGVDSTLKIQPAKLEDSAVYLCASSLQPPPYEQYFGPGTRLTVT.

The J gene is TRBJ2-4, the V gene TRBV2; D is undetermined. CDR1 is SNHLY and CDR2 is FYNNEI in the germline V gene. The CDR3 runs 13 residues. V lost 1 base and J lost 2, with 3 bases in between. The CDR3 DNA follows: TGTGCCAGCAGTGAAGACCCCAAAAACATTCAGTACTTC. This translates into CASSEDPKNIQYF.

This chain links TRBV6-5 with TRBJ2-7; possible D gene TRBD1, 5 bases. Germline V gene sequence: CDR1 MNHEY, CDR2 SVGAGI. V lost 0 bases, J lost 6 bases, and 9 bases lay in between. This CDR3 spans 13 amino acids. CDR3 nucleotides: TGTGCCAGCAGTTACTCACCAGGGTTCGAGCAGTACGTC. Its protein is CASSYSPGFEQYV.

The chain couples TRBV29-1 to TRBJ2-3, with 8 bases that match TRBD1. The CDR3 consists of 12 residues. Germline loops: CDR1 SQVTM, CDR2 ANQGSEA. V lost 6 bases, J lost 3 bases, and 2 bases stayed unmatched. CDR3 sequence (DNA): TGCAGCGTCCGGACAGGGACAGATACGCAGTATTTT. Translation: CSVRTGTDTQYF.

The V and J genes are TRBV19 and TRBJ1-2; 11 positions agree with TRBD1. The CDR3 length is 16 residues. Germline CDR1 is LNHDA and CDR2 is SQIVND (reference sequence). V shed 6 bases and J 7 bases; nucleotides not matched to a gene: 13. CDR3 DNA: TGTGCCAGTAGCCTAATAACCGGACAGGGGGCTAGTGGCTACACCTTC. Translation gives CASSLITGQGASGYTF.

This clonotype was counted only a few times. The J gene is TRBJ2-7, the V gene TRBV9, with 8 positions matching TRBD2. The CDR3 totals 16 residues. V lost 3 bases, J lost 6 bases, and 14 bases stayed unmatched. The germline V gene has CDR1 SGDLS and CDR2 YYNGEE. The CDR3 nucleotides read TGTGCCAGCAGCGCCCTCGCTGGGACTAGTATTCTCGAGCAGTACTTC. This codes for CASSALAGTSILEQYF.